Listed here are 3 T cell receptor beta chains from one sample, sequenced in a study of cytomegalovirus exposure and HLA in healthy donors. Researchers ran the PCR with 60 Vbeta and 13 Jbeta primers. Clones were read by immunoSEQ multiplex PCR, and TCRdb kept only the in-frame ones, dropping some. Of around 300,000 clones detected, 80% to 90% appear once; the ten largest clones hold 2% to 2.5%. Sequencing used PBMCs. The source of these receptors is a woman between 40 and 50 years old in good health and CMV-seropositive.

V is TRBV2 and J is TRBJ2-1, with 9 nucleotides matching TRBD2. The CDR3 totals 15 residues. Unmatched junction bases numbered 7, after V lost 1 base and J lost 9 bases. Per the germline V gene, CDR1 is SNHLY and CDR2 is FYNNEI. The CDR3 sequence is CASSEVAGALGEQFF. For the CDR3, the DNA is TGTGCCAGCAGTGAAGTAGCGGGAGCGCTCGGTGAGCAGTTCTTC.

The genes are TRBV30 and TRBJ1-5, with unresolved D. The CDR3 extends over 11 amino acids. V lost 0 bases, J lost 6 bases, and 3 bases lay in between. The V gene's germline CDR1 is GTSNPN and CDR2 SVGIG (reference sequence). The CDR3 DNA sequence: TGTGCCTGGAGTGTCGGTCAGCCCCAGCATTTT. Translation: CAWSVGQPQHF.

This clone was observed once. V gene TRBV6-5 combines with J gene TRBJ2-3; 10 bases are a match to TRBD2. The CDR3 loop spans 15 amino acids. Germline CDR1 reads MNHEY; CDR2 reads SVGAGI. Unmatched junction bases numbered 1, after V lost 4 bases and J lost 0 bases. CDR3 sequence: CASSLTSGSTDTQYF. The CDR3 coding sequence is TGTGCCAGCAGTTTGACTAGCGGGAGCACAGATACGCAGTATTTT.